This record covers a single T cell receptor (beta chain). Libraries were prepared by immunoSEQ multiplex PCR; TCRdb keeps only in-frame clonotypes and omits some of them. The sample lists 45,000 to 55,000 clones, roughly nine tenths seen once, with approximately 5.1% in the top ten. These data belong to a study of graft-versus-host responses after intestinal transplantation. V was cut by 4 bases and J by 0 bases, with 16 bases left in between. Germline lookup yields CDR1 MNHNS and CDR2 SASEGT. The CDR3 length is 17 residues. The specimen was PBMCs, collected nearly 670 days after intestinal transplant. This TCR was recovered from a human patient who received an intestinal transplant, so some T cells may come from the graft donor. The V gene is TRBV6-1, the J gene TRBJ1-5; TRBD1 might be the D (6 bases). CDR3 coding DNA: TGTGCCAGCAGTGGGGATTATGGGACAATTAGCAATCAGCCCCAGCATTTT. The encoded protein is CASSGDYGTISNQPQHF.